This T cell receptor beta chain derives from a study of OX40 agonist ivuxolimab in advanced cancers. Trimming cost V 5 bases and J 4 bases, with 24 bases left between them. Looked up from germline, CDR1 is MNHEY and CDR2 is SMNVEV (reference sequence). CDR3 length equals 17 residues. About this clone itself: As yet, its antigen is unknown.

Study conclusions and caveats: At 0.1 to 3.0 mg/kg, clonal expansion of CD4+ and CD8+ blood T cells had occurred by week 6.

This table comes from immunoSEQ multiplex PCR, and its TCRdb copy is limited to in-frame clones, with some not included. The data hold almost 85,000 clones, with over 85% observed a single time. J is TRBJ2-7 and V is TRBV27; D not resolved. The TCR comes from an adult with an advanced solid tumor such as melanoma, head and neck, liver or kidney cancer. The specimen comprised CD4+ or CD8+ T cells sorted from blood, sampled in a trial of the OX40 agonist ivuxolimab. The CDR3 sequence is CASSLNRGASGTYEQYF. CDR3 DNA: TGTGCCAGCAGTCTCAACCGTGGAGCGTCAGGAACTTACGAGCAGTACTTC.